Listed here is a single T cell receptor (beta chain). The antigen remains unidentified. PCR was performed using 60 Vbeta and 13 Jbeta primers. Generated by immunoSEQ multiplex PCR, the TCRdb table keeps only in-frame clones and is missing some. The sample includes around 140,000 clones, 55% to 80% of them seen just once. This sample was included in a study of cytomegalovirus exposure and HLA in healthy donors. Study conclusions and caveats: Within the data, a cluster of highly shared sequence variants was likely a sequencing artifact. In a later analysis, productive TCRs from donors in an Asian-associated ancestry cluster reportedly carried fewer N-insertions than the cohort mean. Later analysis suggested most CMV-associated TCR beta chains were HLA-restricted.

The V gene's germline CDR1 is MGHRA and CDR2 YSYEKL. J was trimmed by 2 bases and V by 4 bases; bases with no gene match: 5. The CDR3 loop spans 15 amino acids. This TCR was recovered from a woman in her thirties or forties in good health and CMV-seronegative. The rearrangement links TRBV4-1 to TRBJ1-2; 9 positions agree with TRBD1. Material: PBMCs. CDR3 sequence (DNA): TGCGCCAGCAGCCCTGGACAGGGGTTGAACTATGGCTACACCTTC. This gives the protein CASSPGQGLNYGYTF.